The sequence of this TCR beta chain was determined in a study of shared clonotypes between healthy human individuals. Study-wide context: Three plates were used per donor for CD4 naive, three for CD4 memory, two for CD8 naive and one for CD8 memory.

Healthy HIV-negative adults with no recent acute infections or vaccinations were recruited as donors. The ends were cut back, 2 bases at V and 4 bases at J, with 12 bases in the middle. This CDR3 region has 15 residues. Germline CDR1 and CDR2: SNHLY and FYNNEI. The method was immunoSEQ multiplex PCR; TCRdb's version includes in-frame clones alone and lacks a portion of them. The sample lists about 1.1 million clones, 70% to 80% occurring once. Source material: memory CD4+ T cells from PBMCs. Subset here: CD45RA-negative fraction. The TCR sequence derives from a young man in good health. Some clones in this sample may be carry-over from other donors' samples. The genes are TRBV2 and TRBJ1-3; D is possibly TRBD1 (6 bases). This CDR3 is CASSESQGAGNTIYF. CDR3 nucleotide sequence: TGTGCCAGCAGTGAATCACAGGGAGCGGGAAACACCATATATTTT.